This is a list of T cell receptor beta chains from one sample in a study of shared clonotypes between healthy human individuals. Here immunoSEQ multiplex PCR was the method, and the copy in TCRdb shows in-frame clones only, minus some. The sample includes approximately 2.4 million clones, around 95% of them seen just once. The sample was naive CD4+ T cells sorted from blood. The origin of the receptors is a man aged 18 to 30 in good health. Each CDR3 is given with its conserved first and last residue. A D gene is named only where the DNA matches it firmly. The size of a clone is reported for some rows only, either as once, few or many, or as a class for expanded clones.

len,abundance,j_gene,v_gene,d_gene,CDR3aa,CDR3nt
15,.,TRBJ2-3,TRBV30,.,CAWATLRGFSDTQYF,TGTGCCTGGGCGACACTTAGGGGTTTCAGCGATACGCAGTATTTT
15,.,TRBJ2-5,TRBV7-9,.,CASSLGVAGSETQYF,TGTGCCAGCAGCTTAGGGGTTGCGGGGAGTGAGACCCAGTACTTC
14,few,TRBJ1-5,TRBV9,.,CASSVQEGGQPQHF,TGTGCCAGCAGCGTACAGGAGGGCGGACAGCCCCAGCATTTT
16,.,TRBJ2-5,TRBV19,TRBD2,CASGTTWARNRETQYF,TGTGCCAGTGGGACTACTTGGGCTAGAAATCGAGAGACCCAGTACTTC
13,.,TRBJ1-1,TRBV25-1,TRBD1,CASRGQGNTEAFF,TGTGCCAGCAGGGGACAGGGGAACACTGAAGCTTTCTTT
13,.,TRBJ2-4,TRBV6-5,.,CASSYGSFSVQYF,TGTGCCAGCAGTTACGGATCATTTTCCGTTCAGTACTTC
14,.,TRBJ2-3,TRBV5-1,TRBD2,CASSLRGAGDTQYF,TGCGCCAGCAGCTTACGGGGAGCGGGGGATACGCAGTATTTT
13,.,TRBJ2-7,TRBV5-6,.,CASSLVRQGLQYF,TGTGCCAGCAGCTTGGTTCGCCAGGGATTACAGTACTTC
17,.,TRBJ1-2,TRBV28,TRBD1,CASTLSGVAGGLYGYTF,TGTGCCAGCACCCTATCGGGAGTCGCAGGGGGCCTCTATGGCTACACCTTC
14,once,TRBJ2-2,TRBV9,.,CASSVGRATGELFF,TGTGCCAGCAGCGTAGGTCGGGCCACCGGGGAGCTGTTTTTT
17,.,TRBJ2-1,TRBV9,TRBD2,CASSEGTTTSSYNEQFF,TGTGCCAGCAGCGAAGGGACTACCACGAGCTCCTACAATGAGCAGTTCTTC
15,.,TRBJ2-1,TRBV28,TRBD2,CASTVAGGSPNEQFF,TGTGCCAGCACCGTAGCGGGAGGGTCCCCCAATGAGCAGTTCTTC
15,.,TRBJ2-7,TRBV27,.,CASRGRVTTSYEQYF,TGTGCCAGCAGAGGACGCGTCACTACCTCCTACGAGCAGTACTTC
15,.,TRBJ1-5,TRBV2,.,CASSVEGDNNQPQHF,TGTGCCAGCAGTGTTGAGGGGGACAACAATCAGCCCCAGCATTTT
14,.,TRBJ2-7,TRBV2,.,CASSEVWGAYEQYF,TGTGCCAGCAGTGAAGTGTGGGGGGCCTACGAGCAGTACTTC
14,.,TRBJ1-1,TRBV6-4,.,CASSEWARGTEAFF,TGTGCCAGCAGTGAATGGGCCAGAGGGACTGAAGCTTTCTTT
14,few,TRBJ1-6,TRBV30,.,CAWSVSSWGSPLHF,TGTGCCTGGAGTGTTAGCTCCTGGGGTTCACCCCTCCACTTT
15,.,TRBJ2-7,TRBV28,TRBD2,CASSSGLAGTDEQYF,TGTGCCAGCAGTTCCGGACTAGCGGGGACGGACGAGCAGTACTTC
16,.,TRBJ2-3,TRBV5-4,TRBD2,CASNIGLAQTTDTQYF,TGTGCCAGCAACATAGGACTAGCCCAAACAACAGATACGCAGTATTTT
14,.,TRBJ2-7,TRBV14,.,CASSQRRGAYEQYF,TGTGCCAGCAGCCAGAGGAGGGGGGCTTACGAGCAGTACTTC
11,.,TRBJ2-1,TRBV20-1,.,CSARGANEQFF,TGCAGTGCTAGGGGGGCCAATGAGCAGTTCTTC
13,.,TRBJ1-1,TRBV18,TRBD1,CASSTGLDTEAFF,TGTGCCAGCTCGACAGGGTTGGACACTGAAGCTTTCTTT
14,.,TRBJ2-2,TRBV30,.,CACQARDYTGELFF,TGTGCCTGTCAAGCTAGGGATTACACCGGGGAGCTGTTTTTT
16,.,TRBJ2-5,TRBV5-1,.,CASSPIPGGGGETQYF,TGCGCCAGCAGCCCCATCCCCGGCGGTGGGGGGGAGACCCAGTACTTC
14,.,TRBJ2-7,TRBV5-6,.,CASSLAGFSYEQYF,TGTGCCAGCAGCTTGGCGGGATTCTCCTACGAGCAGTACTTC
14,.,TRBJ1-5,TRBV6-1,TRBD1,CASSGGQINQPQHF,TGTGCCAGCAGTGGGGGACAGATCAATCAGCCCCAGCATTTT
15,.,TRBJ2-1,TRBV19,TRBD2,CASSRSGTTYNEQFF,TGTGCCAGTAGTCGTAGCGGGACAACCTACAATGAGCAGTTCTTC
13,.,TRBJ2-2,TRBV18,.,CASSPPHTGELFF,TGTGCCAGCTCACCACCCCACACCGGGGAGCTGTTTTTT
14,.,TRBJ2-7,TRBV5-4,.,CASSSLGVSDEQYF,TGTGCCAGCAGCTCATTAGGGGTTTCGGACGAGCAGTACTTC